Each of the 24 T cell receptor beta chains below was sequenced from the same sample in a study of OX40 agonist ivuxolimab in advanced cancers. The data were produced by immunoSEQ multiplex PCR, yet TCRdb's version contains in-frame clones alone and is incomplete. The sample has 55,000 to 75,000 clones, roughly four fifths seen once. The sequencing here drew on CD4+ or CD8+ T cells sorted from blood, taken in a trial of the OX40 agonist ivuxolimab. All receptors come from an adult with an advanced solid tumor such as melanoma, head and neck, liver or kidney cancer.

The chain couples TRBV29-1 to TRBJ2-1; D may be TRBD2 (5 bases). The CDR3 runs 15 residues. The germline gives CDR1 SQVTM, CDR2 ANQGSEA. Trimming left V 7 bases short and J 2 bases short, with 18 bases between. CDR3 loop: CSALPEAFTYNEQFF. CDR3 coding DNA: TGCAGCGCCCTCCCGGAGGCCTTCACCTACAATGAGCAGTTCTTC.

This clone was detected only a few times. The chain couples TRBV28 to TRBJ1-6; D possibly corresponds to TRBD1 (5 bases). Per the germline V gene, CDR1 is MDHEN and CDR2 is SYDVKM. The CDR3 is made up of 13 amino acids. V lost 6 bases and J lost 7, with 10 bases in between. CDR3 region: CASREQVNSPLHF. As DNA, the CDR3 is TGTGCCAGCAGAGAACAGGTCAATTCACCCCTCCACTTT.

V and J are TRBV4-2 and TRBJ2-3, with 10 positions matching TRBD2. The CDR3 runs 16 residues. The ends lost 2 bases at V and 4 bases at J; junction bases unmatched: 6. Germline loops: CDR1 LGHNA, CDR2 YNFKEQ. CDR3 DNA: TGTGCCAGCAGCCAATTCGGGACTAGCGCCCCAGATACGCAGTATTTT. It codes for CASSQFGTSAPDTQYF.

The chain carries TRBV15 and TRBJ2-3; D is possibly TRBD1 (5 bases). This CDR3 has 13 amino acids. Germline loops: CDR1 LNHNV, CDR2 YYDKDF (reference sequence). The V end lost 5 bases, the J end lost 0 bases, and 6 bases lay between the germline ends. CDR3 DNA: TGTGCCACCAGCCAGGGTAGCACAGATACGCAGTATTTT. It yields the protein CATSQGSTDTQYF.

The chain employs TRBV30 and TRBJ1-5; 7 nucleotides line up with TRBD1. Losses at the gene ends were 4 bases for V and 9 bases for J; bases not matched to a gene: 12. This CDR3 has 14 amino acids. The germline V gene encodes CDR1 GTSNPN and CDR2 SVGIG (reference sequence). The CDR3 DNA follows: TGTGCCTGGACCCCGGGACAGAAGTTCGGGCCCCAGCATTTT. It is translated as CAWTPGQKFGPQHF.

The V gene is TRBV10-3, the J gene TRBJ2-6; D is ambiguous. CDR1 and CDR2 (germline): ENHRY, SYGVKD. CDR3 length equals 14 residues. Trimming removed 5 bases from V and 0 bases from J, with 5 bases in between. CDR3 in amino acids: CAISLSSGANVLTF. The CDR3, as DNA: TGTGCCATCAGTCTTAGCTCTGGGGCCAACGTCCTGACTTTC.

This clone appeared a few times. The DNA of the CDR3 is TGCGCCAGCAGCAAAAGGACTAGCGGGAGCTCCTACAATGAGCAGTTCTTC. This sequence encodes CASSKRTSGSSYNEQFF. J is TRBJ2-1 and V is TRBV5-1, with 13 positions matching TRBD2. The CDR3 sequence is 17 residues long. Germline loops: CDR1 SGHRS, CDR2 YFSETQ. J lost 0 bases, V lost 4 bases, and 4 bases had no gene match.

This sequence joins TRBV19 and TRBJ2-4; a possible D gene is TRBD1 (6 bases). The CDR3 consists of 17 residues. Trimming took 6 bases from V and 0 from J, leaving 18 bases between them. Germline V gene sequence: CDR1 LNHDA, CDR2 SQIVND (reference sequence). The CDR3, as DNA: TGTGCCAGTAGCCGGCTGACAGGAGTTCTAGCCAAAAACATTCAGTACTTC. This gives the protein CASSRLTGVLAKNIQYF.

Of note for this clone: Other DNA sequences of this sample code for an identical CDR3. The chain recombines TRBV10-1 with TRBJ1-5; no clear D gene. The CDR3 has 12 residues. Germline CDR1 reads WNHNN; CDR2 reads SYGVQD (reference sequence). Trimming removed 0 bases from V and 6 bases from J, with 3 bases in between. CDR3 in amino acids: CASSESGQPQHF. CDR3 DNA sequence: TGCGCCAGCAGTGAGTCCGGTCAGCCCCAGCATTTT.

The chain uses TRBV30 and TRBJ1-5; D is uncertain. In germline, CDR1 is GTSNPN, CDR2 SVGIG (reference sequence). The CDR3 has 13 residues. V lost 1 base to trimming and J lost 0 bases, with 4 bases between them. The CDR3 region is CAWSETSNQPQHF. Here the CDR3 DNA reads TGTGCCTGGAGTGAGACTAGCAATCAGCCCCAGCATTTT.

The rearrangement uses TRBV6-1 and TRBJ2-3; the match to TRBD1 covers 9 bases. The ends lost 3 bases at V and 8 bases at J; junction bases unmatched: 9. The CDR3 loop spans 15 amino acids. Germline assignment: CDR1 MNHNS and CDR2 SASEGT. The CDR3 DNA sequence: TGTGCCAGCAGTGATGGGACAGGGATGGCGGGTACGCAGTATTTT. This translates into CASSDGTGMAGTQYF.

V gene TRBV19 combines with J gene TRBJ2-1, with D possibly TRBD1 on 5 matching bases. V was trimmed by 6 bases and J by 3 bases, leaving 12 bases between them. Per germline, CDR1 LNHDA and CDR2 SQIVND (reference sequence). The length of the CDR3 is 14 residues. CDR3 residues: CASSPWGNYNEQFF. For the CDR3, the DNA is TGTGCCAGTAGCCCATGGGGCAACTACAATGAGCAGTTCTTC.

The gene calls are TRBV2 and TRBJ2-5; possible D gene TRBD1, 5 bases. CDR3 length: 13 residues. Trimming left V 5 bases short and J 3 bases short, with 10 bases between. Germline V gene sequence: CDR1 SNHLY, CDR2 FYNNEI. The CDR3 DNA follows: TGTGCCAGCAGTAGGGGTGCGGAAGAGACCCAGTACTTC. Translated, it gives CASSRGAEETQYF.

The chain has TRBV5-1 and TRBJ2-3, with 10 bases aligning to TRBD2. From germline, CDR1 is SGHRS and CDR2 YFSETQ. This CDR3 comprises 16 residues. The J segment lost 0 bases and the V segment lost 0 bases, leaving 1 base of the junction unmatched. Here the CDR3 DNA reads TGCGCCAGCAGCTTGGCACTAGCGGGGAGCACAGATACGCAGTATTTT. Translation: CASSLALAGSTDTQYF.

The genes are TRBV19 and TRBJ2-3; a possible D gene is TRBD2 (6 bases). V shed 5 bases and J shed 2 bases, with 17 bases lying between them. The CDR3 runs to 16 residues. Germline assignment: CDR1 LNHDA and CDR2 SQIVND (reference sequence). CDR3 sequence (DNA): TGTGCCAGTAGTTCGGCCGGGCGGGGAACCACAGATACGCAGTATTTT. Protein product: CASSSAGRGTTDTQYF.

The chain joins TRBV2 to TRBJ1-5; a weak D match, TRBD1 (6 bases). The V gene's germline CDR1 is SNHLY and CDR2 FYNNEI. The V end lost 5 bases, the J end lost 8 bases, and 16 bases lay between the germline ends. The CDR3 has 14 amino acids. DNA for the CDR3: TGTGCCAGCAGTAAAGGGGGGGGCCCGGAGCCCCAGCATTTT. Protein sequence: CASSKGGGPEPQHF.

This chain joins TRBV16 and TRBJ1-2; D is uncertain. V lost 0 bases to trimming and J lost 8 bases, with 16 bases between them. CDR1 KGHSY and CDR2 FQNENV come from the germline V gene. This CDR3 region has 15 residues. For the CDR3, the DNA is TGTGCCAGCAGCCAATCCGCCGACAAGTTGGGCGGCTACACCTTC. It encodes CASSQSADKLGGYTF.

This clone was recorded once. V is TRBV10-3 and J is TRBJ1-1; D unresolved. The CDR3 totals 15 residues. CDR1 ENHRY and CDR2 SYGVKD come from the germline V gene. Trimming stripped 3 bases from V and 1 base from J, with 12 bases between. CDR3: CAISDKGGTNTEAFF. In DNA, the CDR3 is TGTGCCATCAGTGATAAGGGTGGTACGAACACTGAAGCTTTCTTT.

The rearrangement joins TRBV18 to TRBJ2-2; weak D call: TRBD1 (6 bases). The ends were cut back, 0 bases at V and 0 bases at J, with 11 bases in the middle. This CDR3 has 17 amino acids. The germline gives CDR1 KGHSH, CDR2 LQKENI. In DNA form, the CDR3 reads TGTGCCAGCTCACCACCTCCAGGGACACCGAACACCGGGGAGCTGTTTTTT. Amino acid sequence: CASSPPPGTPNTGELFF.

This sequence joins TRBV18 and TRBJ1-2; D is possibly TRBD1 (6 bases). This CDR3 spans 17 amino acids. Germline CDR1 and CDR2: KGHSH and LQKENI. V lost 3 bases to trimming and J lost 0 bases, with 17 bases between them. For the CDR3, the DNA is TGTGCCAGCTCACCCCAGAGGACAGAGAAAACTAACTATGGCTACACCTTC. Its translation: CASSPQRTEKTNYGYTF. Supplemented by reference TRBV18 and TRBJ1-2, the full variable domain reads NAGVMQNPRHLVRRRGQEARLRCSPMKGHSHVYWYRQLPEEGLKFMVYLQKENIIDESGMPKERFSAEFPKEGPSILRIQQVVRGDSAAYFCASSPQRTEKTNYGYTFGSGTRLTVV.

This clone was seen just once. The rearrangement uses TRBV7-2 and TRBJ1-2; D unclear. Germline CDR1 SGHTA, CDR2 FQGNSA. The CDR3 is 14 amino acids. Trimming took 5 bases from V and 3 from J, leaving 13 bases between them. The CDR3: CASSPRIPYYGYTF. The CDR3 bases are TGTGCCAGCAGCCCCCGAATCCCGTACTATGGCTACACCTTC.

This clone was detected once. This chain joins TRBV9 and TRBJ2-3; 9 bases align to TRBD2. After removal of 0 bases from V and 6 bases from J, the junction contained 8 bases not matched to a gene. Germline CDR1 and CDR2: SGDLS and YYNGEE. CDR3 size: 16 residues. The CDR3 here is CASSVAISGGSDTQYF. The CDR3 DNA sequence: TGTGCCAGCAGCGTAGCGATTAGCGGGGGTTCGGATACGCAGTATTTT.

The V gene is TRBV5-4, the J gene TRBJ2-5; D is unresolved. Germline V CDR1 and CDR2: SGHNT, YYREEE (reference sequence). CDR3 size: 12 residues. Trimming cost V 2 bases and J 2 bases, with 4 bases left between them. CDR3 sequence: CASSFRQETQYF. In DNA, the CDR3 is TGTGCCAGCAGCTTCCGGCAAGAGACCCAGTACTTC.

The rearrangement links TRBV11-2 to TRBJ1-1; the match to TRBD1 covers 8 bases. The germline V gene has CDR1 SGHAT and CDR2 FQNNGV. The CDR3 extends over 14 amino acids. Trimming removed 7 bases from V and 6 bases from J; junction bases left unmatched: 10. The chain's CDR3 is CASTEQGANPEAFF. The CDR3 region has the DNA TGTGCCAGCACGGAGCAGGGGGCGAATCCTGAAGCTTTCTTT.